This T cell receptor (beta chain) was identified during a study of a mutant IDH1 vaccine in newly diagnosed glioma. Using immunoSEQ multiplex PCR, the repertoire was profiled, and TCRdb retains in-frame clones only, with some absent. Of over 75,000 clones listed, 75% to 90% are singletons. About this clone itself: What it binds is unknown.

The V gene's germline CDR1 is SGHTA and CDR2 FQGNSA. CDR3 length equals 16 residues. V was clipped by 1 base and J by 7 bases; unmatched bases: 10. As for time point: week 47, end of study. A single vaccine dose contained 300 ug of mutant IDH1 20-mer peptide, and topical imiquimod was used with it. The source of this sequence is a man aged 40-49 years with glioma. The V gene is TRBV7-2, the J gene TRBJ2-7; 10 bases match TRBD2. The starting material was PBMCs, obtained from a glioma patient whose treatment included an IDH1 peptide vaccine. The CDR3 is CASSLDVTSGVHEQYF. The CDR3 nucleotides read TGTGCCAGCAGCTTAGACGTTACTAGCGGGGTACATGAGCAGTACTTC.